The rows below give T cell receptor beta chains drawn from one sample of a study of cytomegalovirus exposure and HLA in healthy donors. TCRdb's copy holds only in-frame clones and misses some; the assay was immunoSEQ multiplex PCR. The sample has under 170,000 clones; 50% to 75% are singletons. Material for sequencing was PBMCs. These receptors were obtained from a woman aged 55-70 years in good health and CMV-seropositive. The CDR3 runs from the conserved cysteine through the conserved F or W. A D gene is named only where the DNA matches it firmly.

v_call	j_call	d_call	cdr3_aa
TRBV9	TRBJ2-5	TRBD2	CASSVRLAGRETQYF
TRBV5-1	TRBJ2-7	TRBD1	CASSLTGDRYEQYF
TRBV18	TRBJ2-7	TRBD2	CASSRPLAAGYEQYF
TRBV6-1	TRBJ2-1	.	CASAMRRGNEQFF
TRBV7-9	TRBJ1-1	TRBD1	CASSLQGGQGVEAFF
TRBV6-6	TRBJ1-5	.	CASSYSGRVGQPQHF
TRBV10-3	TRBJ2-3	TRBD2	CAISGTSGSSDTQYF
TRBV28	TRBJ1-2	.	CASSLGGGLYGYTF
TRBV5-1	TRBJ2-3	TRBD1	CASSWDSRTDTQYF
TRBV19	TRBJ2-7	TRBD2	CASSMGGSSYEQYF
TRBV5-4	TRBJ2-5	.	CASSLRALRPQETQYF
TRBV6-6	TRBJ1-1	.	CASSSPEGLAFF
TRBV9	TRBJ2-7	.	CASSVGSGITYEQYF
TRBV6-4	TRBJ2-6	TRBD1	CASSSGQGAPGANVLTF
TRBV7-8	TRBJ2-1	.	CASSHTGTNSYNEQFF
TRBV5-6	TRBJ2-5	.	CASSLNRKETQYF
TRBV5-1	TRBJ2-2	.	CASSFAGENTGELFF
TRBV5-1	TRBJ2-2	.	CASSPNPQVNTGELFF
TRBV7-9	TRBJ2-4	TRBD1	CASSLWTGTRDIQYF
TRBV11-2	TRBJ1-1	.	CASSSQGPGTEAFF
TRBV11-2	TRBJ1-2	.	CASSLNGQINTNYGYTF
TRBV7-9	TRBJ1-4	.	CASSLAFGRGEKLFF
TRBV18	TRBJ2-7	TRBD2	CASSPPSGLAGGSSYEQYF
TRBV28	TRBJ2-7	.	CASSFSGHPYEQYF
TRBV5-1	TRBJ1-2	.	CASSPDSRNYGYTF
TRBV11-1	TRBJ2-3	TRBD2	CASSEVAGFVDTQYF
TRBV7-9	TRBJ1-3	TRBD1	CASSFRTGGSGNTIYF
TRBV4-1	TRBJ1-1	.	CASSQPGTLGDTEAFF
TRBV18	TRBJ2-4	.	CASSPLAGSENIQYF
TRBV7-2	TRBJ2-7	.	CASSLAAGSSYEQYF
TRBV5-4	TRBJ2-7	TRBD1	CASSLGTGAYEQYF
TRBV27	TRBJ1-1	.	CASSYAGGNTEAFF
TRBV7-9	TRBJ1-2	.	CASSLARPGTRSSNYGYTF
TRBV30	TRBJ1-2	.	CAWSVLSGNNGYTF
TRBV5-1	TRBJ1-2	.	CASSPDTVGYGYTF
TRBV9	TRBJ2-7	TRBD1	CASSPGQESSYEQYF
TRBV28	TRBJ2-4	.	CASSDVRDYPNIQYF
TRBV27	TRBJ2-7	.	CASSSGHHYEQYF
TRBV29-1	TRBJ1-1	.	CSVELASNTEAFF
TRBV2	TRBJ1-2	TRBD1	CASSRTGGNGYTF
TRBV9	TRBJ2-7	.	CASSAAAGLSYEQYF
TRBV14	TRBJ2-7	.	CASSQVKKVRDEQYF
TRBV28	TRBJ2-5	TRBD2	CASSARRLAGAGETQYF
TRBV2	TRBJ2-7	.	CASSPTASSYEQYF